This T cell receptor (beta chain) comes out of a study of CD8+CD57+ T cells in acquired aplastic anemia. Overall study context: Average DNA yield from sorted CD4+ and CD8+ cells was approximately 3 ug.

CDR3 size: 15 residues. With 5 bases removed from V and 6 bases from J, the gap between germline ends came to 16 bases. Germline V gene sequence: CDR1 SGHTA, CDR2 FQGNSA. TCR beta VDJ and CDR3 profiles were obtained from a genomic DNA template. TCRdb called the reads again in MiXCR, with one record for every CDR3 protein. In the table there are 250,000 to 350,000 distinct CDR3 sequences, around 60% of which are singletons. With respect to this clonotype: Its cognate antigen is unknown.

Whole-study results and caveats: Some 29 shared CD8+ CDR3s appeared highly expressed within patients' immunodominant clones.

Sequences were obtained from sorted CD4+, CD8+, or CD8+CD57+ T cells (not recorded which) from PBMCs. This sequence was found in a human donor with severe aplastic anemia or a healthy control (not recorded which). The V and J genes are TRBV7-2 and TRBJ2-2; the D gene is possibly TRBD1 (5 bases). CDR3 sequence: CASSPGHHPPGELFF. Written as DNA, the CDR3 is TGTGCCAGCAGCCCTGGACACCATCCCCCCGGGGAGCTGTTTTTT.